This is a list of T cell receptor beta chains from one sample in a study of shared clonotypes between healthy human individuals. Some clones are missing from TCRdb's copy, which holds only in-frame ones; the method was immunoSEQ multiplex PCR. The sample includes around 1.9 million clones, about 92% of them seen just once. Material: naive CD8+ T cells from PBMCs. The receptors shown here come from a man younger than 30 in good health. Some clones in this sample may be carry-over from other donors' samples. Both conserved end residues are part of each CDR3. The D gene is left open where the match is weak. The size field is filled for only some rows; it gives once, few, many or a size class.

d_call: TRBD2; j_call: TRBJ2-5; v_call: TRBV7-2; clone_size: NA; cdr3_nt: TGTGCCAGCAGCTTAGTGCGGGGGCAAGAGACCCAGTACTTC; cdr3_aa: CASSLVRGQETQYF
d_call: NA; j_call: TRBJ2-1; v_call: TRBV18; clone_size: NA; cdr3_nt: TGTGCCAGCTCACCACCGGAGGGGAATGAGCAGTTCTTC; cdr3_aa: CASSPPEGNEQFF
d_call: NA; j_call: TRBJ2-7; v_call: TRBV4-2; clone_size: NA; cdr3_nt: TGTGCCAGCAGCCACTGGGTAATCGGGAGCTACGAGCAGTACTTC; cdr3_aa: CASSHWVIGSYEQYF
d_call: NA; j_call: TRBJ2-7; v_call: TRBV29-1; clone_size: NA; cdr3_nt: TGCAGCGTTAACACAGGGCAAAGCTCCTACGAGCAGTACTTC; cdr3_aa: CSVNTGQSSYEQYF
d_call: NA; j_call: TRBJ2-7; v_call: TRBV19; clone_size: NA; cdr3_nt: TGTGCCAGTAGTATCATCCCCAGGGGCGTGCTAACCCCCGGATCCTACGAGCAGTACTTC; cdr3_aa: CASSIIPRGVLTPGSYEQYF
d_call: TRBD1; j_call: TRBJ1-4; v_call: TRBV10-3; clone_size: NA; cdr3_nt: TGTGCCATCAGTGAGTCCGCAGGGGGTAATGAAAAACTGTTTTTT; cdr3_aa: CAISESAGGNEKLFF
d_call: NA; j_call: TRBJ1-2; v_call: TRBV11-2; clone_size: NA; cdr3_nt: TGTGCCAGCAGCTTAGATCCGCGGTTCTATGGCTACACCTTC; cdr3_aa: CASSLDPRFYGYTF
d_call: NA; j_call: TRBJ2-7; v_call: TRBV9; clone_size: NA; cdr3_nt: TGTGCCAGCAGCGGATTTGGGCACGAGCAGTACTTC; cdr3_aa: CASSGFGHEQYF
d_call: TRBD2; j_call: TRBJ2-3; v_call: TRBV27; clone_size: NA; cdr3_nt: TGTGCCAGCAGTTATAGCCGACTAGCGGGAGTAATCGATACGCAGTATTTT; cdr3_aa: CASSYSRLAGVIDTQYF
d_call: NA; j_call: TRBJ1-1; v_call: TRBV28; clone_size: NA; cdr3_nt: TGTGCCAGCAGTTTAAGGGCGTATGAAGCTTTCTTT; cdr3_aa: CASSLRAYEAFF
d_call: TRBD1; j_call: TRBJ1-2; v_call: TRBV28; clone_size: NA; cdr3_nt: TGTGCCAGCAGTTTATGGATGGGACAGGATTATGGCTACACCTTC; cdr3_aa: CASSLWMGQDYGYTF
d_call: TRBD1; j_call: TRBJ2-5; v_call: TRBV28; clone_size: NA; cdr3_nt: TGTGCCAGCAGACGGGACAGGGAGTTTGAGCCCCAGTACTTC; cdr3_aa: CASRRDREFEPQYF
d_call: NA; j_call: TRBJ1-1; v_call: TRBV9; clone_size: NA; cdr3_nt: TGTGCCAGCAGCGACCCCCGGGCCGAGATGAACACTGAAGCTTTCTTT; cdr3_aa: CASSDPRAEMNTEAFF
d_call: TRBD1; j_call: TRBJ2-7; v_call: TRBV28; clone_size: once; cdr3_nt: TGTGCCAGCAGGGGACAGGCAGAACACTCACGCTACGAGCAGTACTTC; cdr3_aa: CASRGQAEHSRYEQYF
d_call: NA; j_call: TRBJ2-7; v_call: TRBV6-1; clone_size: NA; cdr3_nt: TGTGCCAGCACCACCGGGACTCTCAACTACGAGCAGTACTTC; cdr3_aa: CASTTGTLNYEQYF
d_call: NA; j_call: TRBJ1-4; v_call: TRBV29-1; clone_size: NA; cdr3_nt: TGCAGCGTTTTAGGGAAGACTGAAAAACTGTTTTTT; cdr3_aa: CSVLGKTEKLFF
d_call: NA; j_call: TRBJ2-7; v_call: TRBV28; clone_size: NA; cdr3_nt: TGTGCCAGCAGTTTCCCCGGGGCGGGCCGGTACGAGCAGTACTTC; cdr3_aa: CASSFPGAGRYEQYF
d_call: NA; j_call: TRBJ2-5; v_call: TRBV5-1; clone_size: NA; cdr3_nt: TGCGCCAGCAGCTTGGCTGTGCAGGAGACCCAGTACTTC; cdr3_aa: CASSLAVQETQYF
d_call: NA; j_call: TRBJ1-2; v_call: TRBV5-4; clone_size: once; cdr3_nt: TGTGCCAGCAGCCATATATCCGGGACGCCTAACTATGGCTACACCTTC; cdr3_aa: CASSHISGTPNYGYTF
d_call: NA; j_call: TRBJ2-1; v_call: TRBV7-8; clone_size: NA; cdr3_nt: TGTGCCAGCAGCTTAGTTAATCAGCCGAGGTCCAACAATGAGCAGTTCTTC; cdr3_aa: CASSLVNQPRSNNEQFF
d_call: NA; j_call: TRBJ2-7; v_call: TRBV4-1; clone_size: NA; cdr3_nt: TGCGCCAGCAGCCAAGATCAGTCGACCGGTAACGAGCAGTACTTC; cdr3_aa: CASSQDQSTGNEQYF
d_call: TRBD1; j_call: TRBJ2-7; v_call: TRBV9; clone_size: NA; cdr3_nt: TGTGCCAGCAGCCGGACACAGGGGGCCCACTACGAGCAGTACTTC; cdr3_aa: CASSRTQGAHYEQYF
d_call: NA; j_call: TRBJ2-5; v_call: TRBV27; clone_size: NA; cdr3_nt: TGTGCCAGCAGGGACAATCGGGCCGAGACCCAGTACTTC; cdr3_aa: CASRDNRAETQYF
d_call: NA; j_call: TRBJ2-1; v_call: TRBV5-5; clone_size: once; cdr3_nt: TGTGCCAGCAGAGGAGGGGCCCTATACAATGAGCAGTTCTTC; cdr3_aa: CASRGGALYNEQFF
d_call: NA; j_call: TRBJ1-6; v_call: TRBV9; clone_size: NA; cdr3_nt: TGTGCCAGCAGCCCCCTGAGGGACTTTCCACCCCTCCACTTT; cdr3_aa: CASSPLRDFPPLHF
d_call: TRBD2; j_call: TRBJ2-3; v_call: TRBV30; clone_size: NA; cdr3_nt: TGTGCCTGGAGTTTCGTAGCGGGCCCTAGCACAGATACGCAGTATTTT; cdr3_aa: CAWSFVAGPSTDTQYF
d_call: TRBD1; j_call: TRBJ2-7; v_call: TRBV19; clone_size: NA; cdr3_nt: TGTGCCAGCCGAGGGACAGGGGCCTACGAGCAGTACTTC; cdr3_aa: CASRGTGAYEQYF
d_call: TRBD1; j_call: TRBJ2-7; v_call: TRBV10-3; clone_size: NA; cdr3_nt: TGTGCCATCAGTGACCCGGACAGGGCCCTGGACGAGCAGTACTTC; cdr3_aa: CAISDPDRALDEQYF
d_call: TRBD2; j_call: TRBJ2-3; v_call: TRBV19; clone_size: NA; cdr3_nt: TGTGCCAGTAGCCAATTAGCGGGAGGAGTGCCAGACAAGCTCACAGATACGCAGTATTTT; cdr3_aa: CASSQLAGGVPDKLTDTQYF
d_call: NA; j_call: TRBJ1-1; v_call: TRBV2; clone_size: NA; cdr3_nt: TGTGCCATCGGAGGGGGGTTGAGGGCCGCCACTGAAGCTTTCTTT; cdr3_aa: CAIGGGLRAATEAFF
d_call: NA; j_call: TRBJ2-3; v_call: TRBV7-3; clone_size: NA; cdr3_nt: TGTGCCAGCAGCTCGCAGGGGTACCTCACAGATACGCAGTATTTT; cdr3_aa: CASSSQGYLTDTQYF
d_call: TRBD1; j_call: TRBJ2-2; v_call: TRBV10-3; clone_size: once; cdr3_nt: TGTGCCATCAACGGACAGGGGACCACCGGGGAGCTGTTTTTT; cdr3_aa: CAINGQGTTGELFF
d_call: NA; j_call: TRBJ2-2; v_call: TRBV5-6; clone_size: NA; cdr3_nt: TGTGCCAGCAGCTGGGCCGGGGAGCTGTTTTTT; cdr3_aa: CASSWAGELFF
d_call: TRBD1; j_call: TRBJ2-7; v_call: TRBV27; clone_size: NA; cdr3_nt: TGTGCCAGCAGTTTTCTGGGACAGATCTACGAGCAGTACTTC; cdr3_aa: CASSFLGQIYEQYF
d_call: NA; j_call: TRBJ1-2; v_call: TRBV30; clone_size: once; cdr3_nt: TGTGCCTGGAGTCCCCGGGTAGGGCCCATCGGCGGCTACACCTTC; cdr3_aa: CAWSPRVGPIGGYTF
d_call: TRBD1; j_call: TRBJ1-5; v_call: TRBV27; clone_size: NA; cdr3_nt: TGTGCCAGCAGTGGGGACAGGGAATGGCCCCAGCATTTT; cdr3_aa: CASSGDREWPQHF
d_call: TRBD1; j_call: TRBJ2-5; v_call: TRBV6-5; clone_size: NA; cdr3_nt: TGTGCCAGCTCTGGACAGGGGTACGAGACCCAGTACTTC; cdr3_aa: CASSGQGYETQYF
d_call: NA; j_call: TRBJ2-2; v_call: TRBV28; clone_size: NA; cdr3_nt: TGTGCCAGCAGTTTAGGCCTAAACACCGGGGAGCTGTTTTTT; cdr3_aa: CASSLGLNTGELFF
d_call: NA; j_call: TRBJ2-2; v_call: TRBV7-8; clone_size: NA; cdr3_nt: TGTGCCAGCAGCTTCTGGGAGGGCAGGGGGATCGGGGAGCTGTTTTTT; cdr3_aa: CASSFWEGRGIGELFF
d_call: TRBD1; j_call: TRBJ1-1; v_call: TRBV28; clone_size: NA; cdr3_nt: TGTGCCAGCAGTTTAAATCGATGGGACAGGGATAAGTGGGGTAGGGACACTGAAGCTTTCTTT; cdr3_aa: CASSLNRWDRDKWGRDTEAFF
d_call: NA; j_call: TRBJ1-1; v_call: TRBV14; clone_size: NA; cdr3_nt: TGTGCCAGCAGCCAAGTGGTTAGTACTGAAGCTTTCTTT; cdr3_aa: CASSQVVSTEAFF
d_call: NA; j_call: TRBJ1-5; v_call: TRBV28; clone_size: NA; cdr3_nt: TGTGCCAGCAGTCGGGGACTTAATCAGCCCCAGCATTTT; cdr3_aa: CASSRGLNQPQHF
d_call: NA; j_call: TRBJ2-7; v_call: TRBV15; clone_size: NA; cdr3_nt: TGTGCCACCAGCCTGAGTGGCGGTCGCGAGCAGTACTTC; cdr3_aa: CATSLSGGREQYF
d_call: TRBD2; j_call: TRBJ2-7; v_call: TRBV28; clone_size: NA; cdr3_nt: TGTGCCAGCAGTCCTACTAGCGGGGGGAGGCCCTACGAGCAGTACTTC; cdr3_aa: CASSPTSGGRPYEQYF
d_call: TRBD1; j_call: TRBJ2-7; v_call: TRBV6-5; clone_size: NA; cdr3_nt: TGTGCCAGCAGTTTATTCGCAGGACAGGGCTACGAGCAGTACTTC; cdr3_aa: CASSLFAGQGYEQYF
d_call: NA; j_call: TRBJ2-7; v_call: TRBV10-3; clone_size: NA; cdr3_nt: TGTGCCATCAGTGAGTCTCCCTCTGCGGGCGAGCAGTACTTC; cdr3_aa: CAISESPSAGEQYF
d_call: TRBD2; j_call: TRBJ2-1; v_call: TRBV7-9; clone_size: NA; cdr3_nt: TGTGCCAGCGGCGGGACTAGCGGGTGGGATGAGCAGTTCTTC; cdr3_aa: CASGGTSGWDEQFF
d_call: NA; j_call: TRBJ2-5; v_call: TRBV7-6; clone_size: NA; cdr3_nt: TGTGCCAGCAGCTTAGTAGAGGCAGGGGCTGAGACCCAGTACTTC; cdr3_aa: CASSLVEAGAETQYF
d_call: TRBD1; j_call: TRBJ2-7; v_call: TRBV28; clone_size: NA; cdr3_nt: TGTGCCAGCACGCCGCTGACAGGGATCTACGAGCAGTACTTC; cdr3_aa: CASTPLTGIYEQYF